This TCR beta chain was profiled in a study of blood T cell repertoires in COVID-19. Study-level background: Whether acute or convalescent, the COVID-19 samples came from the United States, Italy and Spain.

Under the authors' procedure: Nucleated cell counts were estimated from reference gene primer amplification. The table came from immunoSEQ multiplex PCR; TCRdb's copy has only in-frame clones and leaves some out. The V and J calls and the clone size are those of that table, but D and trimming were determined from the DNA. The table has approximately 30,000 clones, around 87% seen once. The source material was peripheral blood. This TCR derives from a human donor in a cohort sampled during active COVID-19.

CDR3 protein: CATSDTSGTVYGYTF. The DNA of the CDR3 is TGTGCCACCAGTGATACATCCGGGACAGTCTATGGCTACACCTTC. The chain has TRBV24-1 and TRBJ1-2; 7 bases are shared with TRBD1. With V trimmed by 3 bases and J by 4 bases, 7 bases remained unmatched. Per germline, CDR1 KGHDR and CDR2 SFDVKD. This CDR3 is 15 amino acids long.